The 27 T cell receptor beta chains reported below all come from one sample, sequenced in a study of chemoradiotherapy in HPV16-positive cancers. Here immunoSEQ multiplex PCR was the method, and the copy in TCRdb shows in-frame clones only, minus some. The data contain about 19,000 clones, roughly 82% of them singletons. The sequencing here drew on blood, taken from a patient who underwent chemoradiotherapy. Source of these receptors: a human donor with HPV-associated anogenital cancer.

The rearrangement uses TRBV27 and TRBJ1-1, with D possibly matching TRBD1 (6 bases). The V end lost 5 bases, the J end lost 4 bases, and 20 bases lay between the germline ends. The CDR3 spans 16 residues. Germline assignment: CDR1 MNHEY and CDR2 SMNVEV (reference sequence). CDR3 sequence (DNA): TGTGCCAGCAGTCGATCCCTGACAGGTCGGGTCACTGAAGCTTTCTTT. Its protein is CASSRSLTGRVTEAFF.

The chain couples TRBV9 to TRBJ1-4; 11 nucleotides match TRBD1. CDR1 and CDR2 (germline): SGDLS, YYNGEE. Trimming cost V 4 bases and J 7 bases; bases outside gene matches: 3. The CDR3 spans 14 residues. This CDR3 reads CASSTGTGGEKLFF. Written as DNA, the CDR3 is TGTGCCAGCAGCACCGGGACAGGGGGTGAAAAACTGTTTTTT.

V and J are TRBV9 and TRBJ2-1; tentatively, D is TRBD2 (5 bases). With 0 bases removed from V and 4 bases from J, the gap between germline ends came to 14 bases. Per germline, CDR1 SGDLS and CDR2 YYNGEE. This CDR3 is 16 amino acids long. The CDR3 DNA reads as TGTGCCAGCAGCGTAGATTCACTTCCGGGGTACAATGAGCAGTTCTTC. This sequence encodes CASSVDSLPGYNEQFF.

In nucleotides, the CDR3 is TGTGCCAGCAGTACCCGGACAGGGGGAAAAGAGACCCAGTACTTC. This sequence encodes CASSTRTGGKETQYF. The V gene is TRBV27, the J gene TRBJ2-5; 10 bases line up with TRBD1. Trimming at V came to 5 bases and at J to 3 bases, leaving 6 bases not matched to a gene. CDR1 is MNHEY and CDR2 is SMNVEV in the germline V gene (reference sequence). CDR3 length: 15 amino acids.

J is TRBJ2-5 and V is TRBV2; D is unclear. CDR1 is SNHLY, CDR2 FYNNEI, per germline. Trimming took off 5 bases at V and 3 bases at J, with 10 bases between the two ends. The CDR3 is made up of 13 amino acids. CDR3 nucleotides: TGTGCCAGCAGTAAGATCCGGGAAGAGACCCAGTACTTC. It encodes CASSKIREETQYF.

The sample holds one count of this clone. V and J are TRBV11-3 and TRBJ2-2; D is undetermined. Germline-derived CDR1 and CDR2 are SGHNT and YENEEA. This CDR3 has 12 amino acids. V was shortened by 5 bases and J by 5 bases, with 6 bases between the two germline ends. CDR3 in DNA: TGTGCCAGCAGCGCAGAGACCGGGGAGCTGTTTTTT. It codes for CASSAETGELFF.

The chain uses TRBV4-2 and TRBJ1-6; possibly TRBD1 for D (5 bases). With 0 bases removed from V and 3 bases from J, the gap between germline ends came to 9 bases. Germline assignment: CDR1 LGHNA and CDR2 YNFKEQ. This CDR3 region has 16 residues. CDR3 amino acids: CASSQDPQGYNSPLHF. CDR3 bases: TGTGCCAGCAGCCAAGACCCGCAGGGCTATAATTCACCCCTCCACTTT.

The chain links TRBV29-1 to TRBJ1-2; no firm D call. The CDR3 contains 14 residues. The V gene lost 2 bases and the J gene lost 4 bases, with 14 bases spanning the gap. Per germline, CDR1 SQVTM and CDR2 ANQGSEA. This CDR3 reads CSVESATGSYGYTF. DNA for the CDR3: TGCAGCGTTGAATCCGCGACGGGGTCCTATGGCTACACCTTC.

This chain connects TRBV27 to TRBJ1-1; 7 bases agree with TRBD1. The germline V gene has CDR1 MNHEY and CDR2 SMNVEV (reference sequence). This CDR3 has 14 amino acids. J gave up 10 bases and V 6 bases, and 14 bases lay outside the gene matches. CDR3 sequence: CASSKQGYGPTAFF. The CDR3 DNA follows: TGTGCCAGCAGCAAACAGGGGTACGGCCCGACAGCTTTCTTT.

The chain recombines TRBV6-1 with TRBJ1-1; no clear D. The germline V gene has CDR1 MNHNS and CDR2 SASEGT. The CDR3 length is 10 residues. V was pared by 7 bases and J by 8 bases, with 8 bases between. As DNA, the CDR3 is TGTGCCAGCACCCGCAGCGAAGCTTTCTTT. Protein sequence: CASTRSEAFF.

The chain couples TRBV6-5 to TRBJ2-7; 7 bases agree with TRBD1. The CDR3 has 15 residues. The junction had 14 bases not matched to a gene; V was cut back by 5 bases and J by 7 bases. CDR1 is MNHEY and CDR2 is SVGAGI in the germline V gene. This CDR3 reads CASSHRQGTSLEQYF. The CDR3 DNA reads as TGTGCCAGCAGTCACAGACAGGGAACTTCTCTAGAGCAGTACTTC.

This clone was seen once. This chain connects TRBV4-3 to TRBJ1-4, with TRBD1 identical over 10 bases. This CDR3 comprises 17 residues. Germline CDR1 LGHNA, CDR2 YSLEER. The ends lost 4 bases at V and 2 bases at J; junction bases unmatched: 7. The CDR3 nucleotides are TGCGCCAGCAGCCCGGGGGGGACAGGGGCTACTAATGAAAAACTGTTTTTT. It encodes CASSPGGTGATNEKLFF.

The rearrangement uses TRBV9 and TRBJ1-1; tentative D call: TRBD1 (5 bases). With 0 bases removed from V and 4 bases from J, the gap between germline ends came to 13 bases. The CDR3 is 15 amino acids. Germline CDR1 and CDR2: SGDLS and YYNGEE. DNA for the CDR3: TGTGCCAGCAGCGTAGGGGGCGGAGGTATCACTGAAGCTTTCTTT. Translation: CASSVGGGGITEAFF. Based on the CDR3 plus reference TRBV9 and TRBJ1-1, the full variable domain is DSGVTQTPKHLITATGQRVTLRCSPRSGDLSVYWYQQSLDQGLQFLIQYYNGEERAKGNILERFSAQQFPDLHSELNLSSLELGDSALYFCASSVGGGGITEAFFGQGTRLTVV.

The CDR3 DNA reads as TGTGCCAGTAGTATCAGGGGTGACAATGAAAAACTGTTTTTT. Translated: CASSIRGDNEKLFF. J is TRBJ1-4 and V is TRBV19, with D perhaps TRBD1 (6 bases). This CDR3 is 14 amino acids long. V shed 3 bases and J shed 5 bases, with 10 bases lying between them. Germline CDR1 is LNHDA and CDR2 is SQIVND (reference sequence).

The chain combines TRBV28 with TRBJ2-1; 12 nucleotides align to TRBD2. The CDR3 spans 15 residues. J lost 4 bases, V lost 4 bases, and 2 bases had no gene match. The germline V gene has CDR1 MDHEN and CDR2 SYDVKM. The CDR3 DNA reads TGTGCCAGCAGTTCGCTAGCGGGGGGGTACAATGAGCAGTTCTTC. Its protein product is CASSSLAGGYNEQFF. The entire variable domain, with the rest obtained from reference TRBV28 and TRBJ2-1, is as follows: DVKVTQSSRYLVKRTGEKVFLECVQDMDHENMFWYRQDPGLGLRLIYFSYDVKMKEKGDIPEGYSVSREKKERFSLILESASTNQTSMYLCASSSLAGGYNEQFFGPGTRLTVL.

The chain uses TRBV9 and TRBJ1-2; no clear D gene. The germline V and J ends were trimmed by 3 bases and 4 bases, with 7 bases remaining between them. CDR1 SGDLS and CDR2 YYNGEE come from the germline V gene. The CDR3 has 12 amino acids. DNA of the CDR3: TGTGCCAGCAGCGGGAGTTTCTATGGCTACACCTTC. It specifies CASSGSFYGYTF.

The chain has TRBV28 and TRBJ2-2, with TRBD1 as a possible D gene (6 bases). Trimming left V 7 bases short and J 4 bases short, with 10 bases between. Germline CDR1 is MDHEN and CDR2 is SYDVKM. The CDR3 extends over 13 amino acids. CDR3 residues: CASKGGPTGELFF. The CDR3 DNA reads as TGTGCCAGCAAAGGGGGTCCCACCGGGGAGCTGTTTTTT.

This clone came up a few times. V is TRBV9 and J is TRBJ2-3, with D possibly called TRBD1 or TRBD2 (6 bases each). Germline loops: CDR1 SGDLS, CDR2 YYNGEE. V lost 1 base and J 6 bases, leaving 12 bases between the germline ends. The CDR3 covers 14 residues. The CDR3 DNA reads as TGTGCCAGCAGCGTATCGGGGGCGGGGGATACGCAGTATTTT. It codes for CASSVSGAGDTQYF.

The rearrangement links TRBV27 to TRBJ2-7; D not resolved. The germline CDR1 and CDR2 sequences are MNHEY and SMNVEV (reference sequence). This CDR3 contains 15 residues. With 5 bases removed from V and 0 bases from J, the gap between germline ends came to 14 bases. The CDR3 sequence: CASSHRAVSSYEQYF. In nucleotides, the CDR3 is TGTGCCAGCAGTCACCGGGCGGTGAGCTCCTACGAGCAGTACTTC.

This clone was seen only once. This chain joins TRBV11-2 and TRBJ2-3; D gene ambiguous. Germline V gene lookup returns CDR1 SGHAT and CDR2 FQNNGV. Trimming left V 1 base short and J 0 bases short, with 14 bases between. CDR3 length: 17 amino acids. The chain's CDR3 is CASSLAWAPSSTDTQYF. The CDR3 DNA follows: TGTGCCAGCAGCTTAGCTTGGGCACCCTCTAGCACAGATACGCAGTATTTT.

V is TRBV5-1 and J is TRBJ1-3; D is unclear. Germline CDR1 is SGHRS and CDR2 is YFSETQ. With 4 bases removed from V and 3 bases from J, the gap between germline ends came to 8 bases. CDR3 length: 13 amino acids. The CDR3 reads CASSRVIGNTIYF. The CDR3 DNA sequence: TGCGCCAGCAGCCGCGTTATTGGAAACACCATATATTTT.

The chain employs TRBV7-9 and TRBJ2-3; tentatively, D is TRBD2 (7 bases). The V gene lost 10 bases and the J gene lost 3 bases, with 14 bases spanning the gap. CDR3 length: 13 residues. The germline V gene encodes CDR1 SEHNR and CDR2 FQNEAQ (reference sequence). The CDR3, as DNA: TGTGCCACCCCGGGGGGCCCGACAGATACGCAGTATTTT. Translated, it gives CATPGGPTDTQYF.

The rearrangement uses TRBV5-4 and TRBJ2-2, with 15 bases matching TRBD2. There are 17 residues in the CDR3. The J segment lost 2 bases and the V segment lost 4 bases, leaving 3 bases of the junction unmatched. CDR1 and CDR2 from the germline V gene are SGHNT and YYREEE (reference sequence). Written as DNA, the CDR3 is TGTGCCAGCAGCCCGGGACTAGCGGGGGGAAACACCGGGGAGCTGTTTTTT. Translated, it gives CASSPGLAGGNTGELFF. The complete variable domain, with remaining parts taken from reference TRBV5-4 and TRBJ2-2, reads ETGVTQSPTHLIKTRGQQVTLRCSSQSGHNTVSWYQQALGQGPQFIFQYYREEENGRGNFPPRFSGLQFPNYSSELNVNALELDDSALYLCASSPGLAGGNTGELFFGEGSRLTVL.

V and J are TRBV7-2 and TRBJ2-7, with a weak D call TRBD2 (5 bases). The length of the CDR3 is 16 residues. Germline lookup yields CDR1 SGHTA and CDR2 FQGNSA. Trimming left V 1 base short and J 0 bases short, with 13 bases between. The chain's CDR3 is CASSLVGGQSSYEQYF. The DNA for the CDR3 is TGTGCCAGCAGCTTAGTAGGCGGGCAGAGCTCCTACGAGCAGTACTTC.

Here the CDR3 DNA reads TGTGCCAGCAGCTTAGCCCAGGGGGGCGGTTCACCCCTCCACTTT. Encoded protein: CASSLAQGGGSPLHF. J is TRBJ1-6 and V is TRBV7-2, with TRBD1 identical over 7 bases. Looked up from germline, CDR1 is SGHTA and CDR2 is FQGNSA. After removal of 0 bases from V and 9 bases from J, the junction contained 5 bases not matched to a gene. This CDR3 is 15 amino acids long.

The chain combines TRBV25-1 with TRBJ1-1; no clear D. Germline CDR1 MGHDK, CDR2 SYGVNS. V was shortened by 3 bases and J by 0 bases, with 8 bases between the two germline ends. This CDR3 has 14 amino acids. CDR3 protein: CASSELELNTEAFF. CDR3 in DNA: TGTGCCAGCAGTGAGCTCGAGTTGAACACTGAAGCTTTCTTT.

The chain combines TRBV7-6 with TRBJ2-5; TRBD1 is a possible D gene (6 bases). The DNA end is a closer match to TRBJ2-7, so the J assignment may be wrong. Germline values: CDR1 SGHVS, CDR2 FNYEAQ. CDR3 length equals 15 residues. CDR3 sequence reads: CASSLGPDRSYEQYF. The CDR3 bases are TGTGCCAGCAGCTTAGGTCCGGACAGATCCTACGAGCAGTACTTC.